The 26 T cell receptor beta chains below all came from one sample that was sequenced in a study of type 1 and type 2 diabetes patients. The PCR template was genomic DNA. Multiplex PCR with 30 forward and 13 reverse primers amplified the TCR beta CDR3. MiXCR, run by TCRdb on the multiplex PCR reads, gives a single entry per CDR3 protein. The sample yields around 300,000 distinct CDR3 sequences, around 47% seen once. Sequenced: peripheral blood mononuclear cells (PBMCs). The receptors come from a man younger than 30 with type 2 diabetes.

J is TRBJ2-3 and V is TRBV6-5, with a weak D call TRBD2 (6 bases). This CDR3 region has 16 residues. Trimming removed 1 base from V and 2 bases from J, with 13 bases in between. Germline CDR1 is MNHEY and CDR2 is SVGAGI. The CDR3 DNA reads as TGTGCCAGCAGTTACTATGCGGGATTTACCACAGATACGCAGTATTTT. This encodes CASSYYAGFTTDTQYF.

V gene TRBV4-1 combines with J gene TRBJ2-1; TRBD1 matches at 8 bases. The ends lost 1 base at V and 3 bases at J; junction bases unmatched: 11. From germline, CDR1 is MGHRA and CDR2 YSYEKL. This CDR3 region has 18 residues. Written as DNA, the CDR3 is TGCGCCAGCAGCCAAGCCCCCGTCGGGACAGGAGGCTACAATGAGCAGTTCTTC. This sequence encodes CASSQAPVGTGGYNEQFF.

V gene TRBV6-5 combines with J gene TRBJ2-7; TRBD1 is a possible D gene (5 bases). This CDR3 has 13 amino acids. V dropped 4 bases and J dropped 4 bases, with 11 bases sitting between them. Germline CDR1 is MNHEY and CDR2 is SVGAGI. The CDR3 nucleotides are TGTGCCAGCAGTTCGCAGACAGAGTACGAGCAGTACTTC. This sequence encodes CASSSQTEYEQYF.

V and J are TRBV7-2 and TRBJ1-4; the D gene is possibly TRBD1 (5 bases). CDR3 length: 14 residues. Trimming stripped 3 bases from V and 2 bases from J, with 7 bases between. Looked up from germline, CDR1 is SGHTA and CDR2 is FQGNSA. CDR3 residues: CASSFQGTNEKLFF. CDR3 sequence (DNA): TGTGCCAGCAGCTTTCAGGGTACTAATGAAAAACTGTTTTTT.

This clonotype was counted a few times. The chain employs TRBV29-1 and TRBJ1-2, with a weak D call TRBD1 (5 bases). V dropped 3 bases and J dropped 6 bases, with 11 bases sitting between them. The length of the CDR3 is 12 residues. CDR1 is SQVTM and CDR2 is ANQGSEA in the germline V gene. Here the CDR3 DNA reads TGCAGCGTTGAGGCAGGGCCTCATGGCTACACCTTC. Translation: CSVEAGPHGYTF.

The rearrangement links TRBV25-1 to TRBJ2-4; unclear D gene. Trimming shortened V by 5 bases and J by 1 base, and 15 bases separated the two germline ends. The CDR3 runs 16 residues. Germline loops: CDR1 MGHDK, CDR2 SYGVNS. This CDR3 is CASSFWVQAAKNIQYF. The CDR3 DNA reads as TGTGCCAGCAGTTTCTGGGTTCAGGCGGCCAAAAACATTCAGTACTTC. The whole variable domain, remainder taken from reference TRBV25-1 and TRBJ2-4, is EADIYQTPRYLVIGTGKKITLECSQTMGHDKMYWYQQDPGMELHLIHYSYGVNSTEKGDLSSESTVSRIRTEHFPLTLESARPSHTSQYLCASSFWVQAAKNIQYFGAGTRLSVL.

The chain combines TRBV19 with TRBJ1-2; possible D gene TRBD1, 5 bases. Germline-derived CDR1 and CDR2 are LNHDA and SQIVND (reference sequence). V dropped 6 bases and J dropped 4 bases, with 9 bases sitting between them. The CDR3 consists of 12 residues. CDR3 amino acids: CASSWGVYGYTF. The CDR3 coding sequence is TGTGCCAGTAGCTGGGGGGTCTATGGCTACACCTTC.

This chain connects TRBV7-8 to TRBJ2-1; perhaps TRBD2 as D (6 bases). V was cut by 3 bases and J by 4 bases, with 13 bases left in between. The CDR3 is made up of 15 amino acids. Germline assignment: CDR1 SGHVS and CDR2 FQNEAQ. Here the CDR3 reads CASSLGGATYNEQFF. CDR3 in DNA: TGTGCCAGCAGCTTGGGGGGAGCAACTTACAATGAGCAGTTCTTC.

This clonotype was counted only a few times. The chain has TRBV7-2 and TRBJ2-2, with 8 bases matching TRBD2. Trimming took 1 base from V and 4 from J; bases not matched to a gene: 8. The germline V gene has CDR1 SGHTA and CDR2 FQGNSA. CDR3 size: 17 residues. The CDR3 bases are TGTGCCAGCAGCTTAGAGGGACTAGTAATAGCCACCGGGGAGCTGTTTTTT. Residues: CASSLEGLVIATGELFF.

The chain has TRBV28 and TRBJ2-3; a weak D match, TRBD1 (5 bases). The germline V gene has CDR1 MDHEN and CDR2 SYDVKM. The V and J ends lost 6 bases and 5 bases respectively, with 18 bases between them. The CDR3 has 15 residues. The CDR3 here is CASSLATEGEDTQYF. DNA of the CDR3: TGTGCCAGCAGCTTGGCCACAGAAGGGGAAGATACGCAGTATTTT. The variable domain in full, with the rest retrieved from reference TRBV28 and TRBJ2-3, is DVKVTQSSRYLVKRTGEKVFLECVQDMDHENMFWYRQDPGLGLRLIYFSYDVKMKEKGDIPEGYSVSREKKERFSLILESASTNQTSMYLCASSLATEGEDTQYFGPGTRLTVL.

In DNA form, the CDR3 reads TGTGCCATGGGGGTCCCAGAGACCCAGTACTTC. Residues: CAMGVPETQYF. The chain employs TRBV10-3 and TRBJ2-7; perhaps D is TRBD1 or TRBD2 (5 bases each). The better agreement between TRBJ2-5 and the DNA end casts doubt on the J call. The CDR3 length is 11 residues. Germline values: CDR1 ENHRY, CDR2 SYGVKD.

Only a few counts were recorded for this clonotype. This rearrangement joins TRBV7-8 to TRBJ1-2; 8 bases agree with TRBD1. This CDR3 has 14 residues. Germline V gene sequence: CDR1 SGHVS, CDR2 FQNEAQ. Trimming at V came to 3 bases and at J to 4 bases, leaving 4 bases not matched to a gene. For the CDR3, the DNA is TGTGCCAGCAGCTTGGACAGGGATATCTATGGCTACACCTTC. It is translated as CASSLDRDIYGYTF.

A note on this clonotype: The conserved closing phenylalanine or tryptophan is absent in this CDR3, likely reflecting a read error. V gene TRBV10-3 combines with J gene TRBJ2-7, with a possible D match to TRBD2 (5 bases). Trimming removed 2 bases at V and 2 bases at J, with 13 bases between. CDR3 length: 15 amino acids. CDR1 and CDR2 from the germline V gene are ENHRY and SYGVKD. The CDR3 sequence is CAISEEGLPPYEQYL. CDR3 bases: TGTGCCATCAGTGAGGAAGGACTGCCTCCCTACGAGCAGTACCTC.

In its sample, this clonotype was seen many times. The rearrangement joins TRBV2 to TRBJ1-2, with D tentatively TRBD1 (5 bases). Germline assignment: CDR1 SNHLY and CDR2 FYNNEI. The CDR3 runs to 14 residues. V lost 7 bases and J 2 bases, leaving 14 bases between the germline ends. CDR3 region: CASTRDGPNYGYTF. The DNA of the CDR3 is TGTGCCAGCACCCGGGACGGCCCCAACTATGGCTACACCTTC.

This clonotype has more than one count but fewer than ten. The chain uses TRBV7-6 and TRBJ2-3; D perhaps matches TRBD2 (5 bases). There are 15 residues in the CDR3. Trimming pared 1 base from V and 0 bases from J, leaving 8 bases between. Per germline, CDR1 SGHVS and CDR2 FNYEAQ. Here the CDR3 DNA reads TGTGCCAGCAGCTTAGAGACGGGAAGCACAGATACGCAGTATTTT. Residues: CASSLETGSTDTQYF.

The CDR3 DNA reads as TGCGCCAGCAGCCATCCGGGACAGGCTACCTACGAGCAGTACTTC. It translates to CASSHPGQATYEQYF. The chain employs TRBV4-1 and TRBJ2-7; 8 bases align to TRBD1. This CDR3 contains 15 residues. Looked up from germline, CDR1 is MGHRA and CDR2 is YSYEKL. With 3 bases clipped from V and 2 bases from J, the junction kept 6 bases outside the gene matches.

V gene TRBV19 combines with J gene TRBJ2-1; D ambiguous. The CDR3 totals 14 residues. The V gene lost 8 bases and the J gene lost 0 bases, with 11 bases spanning the gap. Per germline, CDR1 LNHDA and CDR2 SQIVND (reference sequence). The CDR3 region is CASCSGSSYNEQFF. As DNA, the CDR3 is TGTGCCAGTTGTTCCGGAAGCTCCTACAATGAGCAGTTCTTC.

The table lists this clonotype with a count of one. The V gene is TRBV5-1, the J gene TRBJ2-7; 7 bases map to TRBD1. V dropped 4 bases and J dropped 3; count of bases not matched to a gene: 10. The CDR3 loop spans 15 amino acids. The germline gives CDR1 SGHRS, CDR2 YFSETQ. CDR3 DNA sequence: TGCGCCAGCAGCCAAGTCCGGACAGGCGGCTACGAGCAGTACTTC. Translating it yields CASSQVRTGGYEQYF. Based on the CDR3 plus reference TRBV5-1 and TRBJ2-7, the full variable domain is KAGVTQTPRYLIKTRGQQVTLSCSPISGHRSVSWYQQTPGQGLQFLFEYFSETQRNKGNFPGRFSGRQFSNSRSEMNVSTLELGDSALYLCASSQVRTGGYEQYFGPGTRLTVT.

This clonotype was counted between two and nine times. The gene calls are TRBV6-6 and TRBJ1-1; TRBD1 aligns across 7 bases. The CDR3 spans 14 residues. Trimming at V came to 4 bases and at J to 0 bases, leaving 2 bases not matched to a gene. Germline assignment: CDR1 MNHNY and CDR2 SVGAGI (reference sequence). CDR3: CASSSGGMNTEAFF. CDR3 in DNA: TGTGCCAGCAGTTCAGGGGGAATGAACACTGAAGCTTTCTTT.

Of note for this clonotype: The junction departs from germline at one end; a sequencing error may be responsible. The rearrangement links TRBV19 to TRBJ2-1; D is uncertain. CDR3 size: 13 residues. CDR1 is LNHDA, CDR2 SQIVND, per germline (reference sequence). CDR3 in amino acids: CASSMGLHNEQFF. In nucleotides, the CDR3 is TGTGCCAGTAGTATGGGATTACACAATGAGCAGTTCTTT.

CDR3 protein: CASSPLPSAGAEAFF. In DNA, the CDR3 is TGTGCCAGCTCACCACTCCCGTCAGCCGGGGCTGAAGCTTTCTTT. The chain employs TRBV18 and TRBJ1-1; D is unclear. Trimming stripped 1 base from V and 6 bases from J, with 15 bases between. Per the germline V gene, CDR1 is KGHSH and CDR2 is LQKENI. The CDR3 runs to 15 residues. The full variable domain, in which reference TRBV18 and TRBJ1-1 provide the parts outside the CDR3, is NAGVMQNPRHLVRRRGQEARLRCSPMKGHSHVYWYRQLPEEGLKFMVYLQKENIIDESGMPKERFSAEFPKEGPSILRIQQVVRGDSAAYFCASSPLPSAGAEAFFGQGTRLTVV.

This clonotype showed up many times. The chain uses TRBV10-3 and TRBJ2-7; 9 bases agree with TRBD2. V gave up 4 bases and J gave up 2 bases; unmatched junction bases: 6. The germline V gene encodes CDR1 ENHRY and CDR2 SYGVKD. The CDR3 is 15 residues long. The CDR3 reads CAISVGSGGAYEQYF. Here the CDR3 DNA reads TGTGCCATCAGTGTGGGTAGCGGGGGTGCCTACGAGCAGTACTTC.

J is TRBJ2-7 and V is TRBV2; 7 bases map to TRBD1. The CDR3 totals 15 residues. The V and J ends lost 6 bases and 2 bases, in that order; junction bases with no gene match: 10. CDR1 SNHLY and CDR2 FYNNEI come from the germline V gene. The CDR3 loop reads CASSFGQASPYEQYF. CDR3 coding DNA: TGTGCCAGCAGCTTCGGACAGGCCTCACCCTACGAGCAGTACTTC.

The genes are TRBV7-6 and TRBJ1-1, with D possibly TRBD1 on 6 matching bases. This CDR3 has 16 amino acids. Germline lookup yields CDR1 SGHVS and CDR2 FNYEAQ. Trimming shortened V by 10 bases and J by 3 bases, and 24 bases separated the two germline ends. CDR3 nucleotide sequence: TGTGCCACCTCGAGGACAGTCGGGGCTAGTGACACTGAAGCTTTCTTT. Its protein product is CATSRTVGASDTEAFF. The full variable domain, its missing parts supplied by reference TRBV7-6 and TRBJ1-1, is GAGVSQSPRYKVTKRGQDVALRCDPISGHVSLYWYRQALGQGPEFLTYFNYEAQQDKSGLPNDRFSAERPEGSISTLTIQRTEQRDSAMYRCATSRTVGASDTEAFFGQGTRLTVV.

The chain is built from TRBV2 and TRBJ1-4; a weak D match, TRBD1 (6 bases). This CDR3 region has 17 residues. Germline V CDR1 and CDR2: SNHLY, FYNNEI. Trimming took 7 bases from V and 4 from J, leaving 22 bases between them. CDR3 coding DNA: TGTGCCAGCATTATAGAGGTACCGGGACACAGTAATGAAAAACTGTTTTTT. Protein product: CASIIEVPGHSNEKLFF.

This chain connects TRBV30 to TRBJ2-3; D might be TRBD2 (5 bases). CDR3 size: 14 residues. Per the germline V gene, CDR1 is GTSNPN and CDR2 is SVGIG (reference sequence). Trimming stripped 2 bases from V and 4 bases from J, with 13 bases between. The CDR3 sequence is CAWSRGLSPDTQYF. The DNA for the CDR3 is TGTGCCTGGAGTCGGGGTCTCAGCCCAGATACGCAGTATTTT.